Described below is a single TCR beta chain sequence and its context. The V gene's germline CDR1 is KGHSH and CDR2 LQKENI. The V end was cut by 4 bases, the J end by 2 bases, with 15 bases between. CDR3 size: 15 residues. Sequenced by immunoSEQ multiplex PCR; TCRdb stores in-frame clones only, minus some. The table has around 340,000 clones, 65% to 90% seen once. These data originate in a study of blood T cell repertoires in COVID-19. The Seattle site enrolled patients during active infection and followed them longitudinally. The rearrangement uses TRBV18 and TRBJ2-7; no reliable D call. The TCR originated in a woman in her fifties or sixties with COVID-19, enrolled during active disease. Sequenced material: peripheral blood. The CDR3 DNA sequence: TGTGCCAGCTCACTCACGGTTGGGCCTCCCTACGAGCAGTACTTC. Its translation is CASSLTVGPPYEQYF.